This T cell receptor beta chain was documented in a study of regulatory T cells in long-lasting Graves disease. The overall study: The study enrolled newly diagnosed Graves' patients on antithyroid drugs under 3 months. General study findings and limits: Persistent Graves' disease cases displayed lower TCR diversity than newly diagnosed ones.

The V and J ends lost 4 bases and 6 bases, in that order; junction bases with no gene match: 9. The CDR3 sequence is 15 residues long. The germline V gene has CDR1 SGHRS and CDR2 YFSETQ. Time point given: newly diagnosed GD, antithyroid drugs for less than 3 months. Isolated PBMC RNA provided the starting material for the TCR library. At least ten counts were recorded for this clonotype. Antigen specificity is unknown. Relying on iRepertoire HTBI primers and Arm-PCR of CDR3 regions, the team built TCR beta libraries. TCRdb fed the multiplex PCR reads into MiXCR, producing one record per CDR3 protein. Here the sample spans fewer than 650,000 distinct CDR3 sequences, roughly 15% being singletons. These sequences were also reported in another study, on T cells in Graves' hyperthyroidism and ophthalmopathy. That investigation notes: Researchers found most expanded thyroid clonotypes above 0.001 in blood as well. Patients with ophthalmopathy were separated from those with stable hyperthyroidism by a 13 V-J model.

The V and J genes are TRBV5-1 and TRBJ1-5; 8 nucleotides agree with TRBD1. The source of this sequence is a woman in her 30s with Graves disease. This material consisted of peripheral blood mononuclear cells (PBMCs), taken at new diagnosis, from a patient treated with antithyroid drugs. The DNA of the CDR3 is TGCGCCAGCAGCCAGGGGACAGGAGGCTCTCAGCCCCAGCATTTT. It is translated as CASSQGTGGSQPQHF.